This T cell receptor beta chain was obtained from a study of vaccination effects on CD4 cells after COVID-19. Overall study context: Antigen-specific CD4+ T cells expanded by the ViraFEST assay with viral peptide pools were then sequenced. General observations from the study: Healthy vaccinees' vaccine-induced clones included only 1 of 255 cross-reacting with common cold coronaviruses.

Cells that had been cultured for roughly eleven days were the source of isolated CD4+ T cells. As their vaccination, participants received two doses of either BNT162b2 or mRNA-1273. The assay was immunoSEQ multiplex PCR, and TCRdb's table has in-frame clones only and misses some. Among approximately 29,000 clones listed, around 69% were seen once. About this clone itself: Its antigen is still unknown.

CDR1 and CDR2 (germline): SGHTA, FQGNSA. CDR3 length equals 14 residues. The germline V and J ends were trimmed by 4 bases and 1 base, with 10 bases remaining between them. The sequenced sample was CD4+ T cells from PBMCs cultured without peptide, obtained after COVID-19 vaccination. The TCR was taken from a human donor who received a COVID-19 vaccine. V is TRBV7-2 and J is TRBJ1-1; D remains ambiguous. CDR3 sequence (DNA): TGTGCCAGCAGCTACCTGGCAGGGAACACTGAAGCTTTCTTT. Amino acids: CASSYLAGNTEAFF.